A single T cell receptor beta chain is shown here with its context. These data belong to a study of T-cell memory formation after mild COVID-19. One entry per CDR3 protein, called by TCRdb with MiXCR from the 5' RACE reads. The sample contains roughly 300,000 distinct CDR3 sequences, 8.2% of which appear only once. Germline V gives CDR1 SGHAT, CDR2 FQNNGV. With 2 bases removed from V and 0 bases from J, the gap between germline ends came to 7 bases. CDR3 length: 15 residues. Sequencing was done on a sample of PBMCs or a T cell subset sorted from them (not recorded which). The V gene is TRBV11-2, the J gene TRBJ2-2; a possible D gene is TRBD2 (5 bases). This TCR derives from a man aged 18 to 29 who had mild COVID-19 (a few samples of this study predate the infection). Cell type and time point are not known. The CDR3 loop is CASSLLASNTGELFF. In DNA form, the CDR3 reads TGTGCCAGCAGCTTATTAGCGTCGAACACCGGGGAGCTGTTTTTT.